Listed below are T cell receptor beta chains from one sample, sequenced in a study of prognosis after radiotherapy for stage I lung cancer. TCRdb itself ran the multiplex PCR reads through MiXCR, one entry per CDR3 protein. The sample contains nearly 25,000 distinct CDR3 sequences, roughly 40% of which appear only once. The source was PBMCs, collected before or after stereotactic body radiation therapy (not recorded which). These TCRs come from a donor aged 50 or older with non-small cell lung cancer. CDR3s include the opening cysteine and the closing phenylalanine or tryptophan. Each record gives: CDR3 protein, D gene, V gene, clone size. The D gene is left open where the match is weak. Rows give clone size only sometimes, using once, few, many, or a class for an expanded clone.

CDR3 protein: CSVEIAEANYGYTF
D gene: .
V gene: TRBV29-1
clone size: many

CDR3 protein: CASSISGTVIYGYTF
D gene: TRBD1
V gene: TRBV7-8
clone size: .

CDR3 protein: CASRGTSGPFDFF
D gene: TRBD2
V gene: TRBV2
clone size: .

CDR3 protein: CASSVLQGRNTEAFF
D gene: .
V gene: TRBV19
clone size: many

CDR3 protein: CASSLGQVGSEQFF
D gene: .
V gene: TRBV5-4
clone size: many

CDR3 protein: CASRPDRGTDTQYF
D gene: TRBD1
V gene: TRBV2
clone size: many

CDR3 protein: CATSDLKGLAGGSTDTQYF
D gene: TRBD2
V gene: TRBV24-1
clone size: medium-sized

CDR3 protein: CASSTQRDTGELFF
D gene: .
V gene: TRBV7-3
clone size: many

CDR3 protein: CASNKGQGEGIQYF
D gene: TRBD1
V gene: TRBV7-2
clone size: many

CDR3 protein: CAITQRGVNYCYTF
D gene: .
V gene: TRBV6-1
clone size: .

CDR3 protein: CASSPDSRFGTQYF
D gene: .
V gene: TRBV2
clone size: many

CDR3 protein: CASSLVQGSYEQYF
D gene: .
V gene: TRBV5-1
clone size: medium-sized

CDR3 protein: CASSVEAGTNTWDLFF
D gene: .
V gene: TRBV9
clone size: .

CDR3 protein: CASSLRTYEQYF
D gene: .
V gene: TRBV12-3/TRBV12-4
clone size: many

CDR3 protein: CASSLYSLPGGEQYF
D gene: .
V gene: TRBV27
clone size: .

CDR3 protein: CASIFRTPANTEAFF
D gene: .
V gene: TRBV6-1
clone size: .

CDR3 protein: CASSGYAF
D gene: .
V gene: TRBV7-9
clone size: .

CDR3 protein: CASSAGSETHYF
D gene: .
V gene: TRBV6-1
clone size: .

CDR3 protein: CASSVSGTEETQYF
D gene: .
V gene: TRBV27
clone size: many

CDR3 protein: CASSLASGSQETQYF
D gene: TRBD2
V gene: TRBV5-5
clone size: .

CDR3 protein: CSAKVWGRAGEQYF
D gene: TRBD2
V gene: TRBV20-1
clone size: .

CDR3 protein: CASRARLAGGFRGGNEQFF
D gene: TRBD2
V gene: TRBV10-2
clone size: many

CDR3 protein: CATSRDLKLGSEYNEQFF
D gene: .
V gene: TRBV15
clone size: .

CDR3 protein: CASSGGGQESQYF
D gene: .
V gene: TRBV5-4
clone size: .

CDR3 protein: CSAREGTTQETQCF
D gene: TRBD2
V gene: TRBV20-1
clone size: .

CDR3 protein: CASSLVGGGTYEQYF
D gene: TRBD2
V gene: TRBV7-2
clone size: medium-sized

CDR3 protein: CASRGPGAGEKLFF
D gene: .
V gene: TRBV12-3/TRBV12-4
clone size: .

CDR3 protein: CASSLLSVDFSDTQYF
D gene: .
V gene: TRBV12-3/TRBV12-4
clone size: .

CDR3 protein: CASSPRGQGRETQYF
D gene: TRBD1
V gene: TRBV5-1
clone size: many

CDR3 protein: CASSPGTNNNEQFF
D gene: .
V gene: TRBV18
clone size: many

CDR3 protein: CASSNPLAGEETQYF
D gene: TRBD2
V gene: TRBV3-1
clone size: .

CDR3 protein: CASSLQGLAGQFF
D gene: TRBD2
V gene: TRBV27
clone size: many

CDR3 protein: CSAQSQGQDYTF
D gene: .
V gene: TRBV20-1
clone size: medium-sized

CDR3 protein: CASSLAQYQETQYF
D gene: .
V gene: TRBV5-1
clone size: many

CDR3 protein: CASSLVPGLATLGKYF
D gene: TRBD2
V gene: TRBV5-5
clone size: many

CDR3 protein: CASSLRGQGVGYTF
D gene: TRBD1
V gene: TRBV12-3/TRBV12-4
clone size: .

CDR3 protein: CSASSLGTSVYEQFF
D gene: TRBD2
V gene: TRBV20-1
clone size: once

CDR3 protein: CASSLYAGGKGWDLYQETQYF
D gene: TRBD2
V gene: TRBV28
clone size: .

CDR3 protein: CSARDTGGQHRSYEQYF
D gene: .
V gene: TRBV20-1
clone size: medium-sized

CDR3 protein: CASTQAGGQHEKLFF
D gene: .
V gene: TRBV19
clone size: many

CDR3 protein: CASSFTGTQGTEAFF
D gene: .
V gene: TRBV27
clone size: .

CDR3 protein: CASSRGHSNQPQHF
D gene: .
V gene: TRBV4-1
clone size: many

CDR3 protein: CASSDGVTYEQYF
D gene: .
V gene: TRBV11-2
clone size: .

CDR3 protein: CSAPSTGGYQQYF
D gene: TRBD1
V gene: TRBV20-1
clone size: .

CDR3 protein: CASSHRPGTGNKPQHF
D gene: .
V gene: TRBV6-2/TRBV6-3
clone size: .

CDR3 protein: CASSSHVSGRAGEQYF
D gene: TRBD2
V gene: TRBV6-1
clone size: .

CDR3 protein: CASSAWDRRGTEAFF
D gene: .
V gene: TRBV7-6
clone size: many

CDR3 protein: CASNPSGVIDYGYTF
D gene: .
V gene: TRBV2
clone size: many

CDR3 protein: CATSEEDRANEKLFF
D gene: .
V gene: TRBV28
clone size: .

CDR3 protein: CASSLGSFERDTEAFF
D gene: .
V gene: TRBV4-1
clone size: .

CDR3 protein: CSARAFYVGRGEQYF
D gene: .
V gene: TRBV20-1
clone size: .

CDR3 protein: CASSSTGTRGTGELFF
D gene: TRBD2
V gene: TRBV5-5
clone size: many

CDR3 protein: CASSQDRGGRGRDTEAFF
D gene: TRBD1
V gene: TRBV3-1
clone size: many

CDR3 protein: CASRGQLNTEAFF
D gene: TRBD1
V gene: TRBV2
clone size: many

CDR3 protein: CASSTGLAVPHEQYF
D gene: TRBD2
V gene: TRBV5-1
clone size: many

CDR3 protein: CASSEKRAGGTDAQYF
D gene: .
V gene: TRBV2
clone size: many

CDR3 protein: CASSTRGATGNTIYF
D gene: .
V gene: TRBV5-1
clone size: many

CDR3 protein: CASARGTRTDTQYF
D gene: .
V gene: TRBV5-1
clone size: .

CDR3 protein: CASSPVGVGSGTDTQYF
D gene: .
V gene: TRBV5-1
clone size: many

CDR3 protein: CASSGNHYEQYF
D gene: .
V gene: TRBV3-1
clone size: many